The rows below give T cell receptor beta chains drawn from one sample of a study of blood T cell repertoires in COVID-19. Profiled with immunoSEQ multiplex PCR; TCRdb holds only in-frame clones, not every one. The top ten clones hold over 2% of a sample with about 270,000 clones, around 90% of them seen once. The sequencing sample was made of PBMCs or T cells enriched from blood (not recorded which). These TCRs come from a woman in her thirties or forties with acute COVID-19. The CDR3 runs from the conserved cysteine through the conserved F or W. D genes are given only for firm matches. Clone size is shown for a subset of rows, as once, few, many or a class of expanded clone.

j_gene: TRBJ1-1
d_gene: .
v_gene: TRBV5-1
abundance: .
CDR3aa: CASSLEVQVGEAFF
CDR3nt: TGCGCCAGCAGCTTGGAGGTACAGGTGGGTGAAGCTTTCTTT

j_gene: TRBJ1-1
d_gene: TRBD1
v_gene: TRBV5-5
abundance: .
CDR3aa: CASSTTGQPNTEAFF
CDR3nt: TGTGCCAGCAGCACCACGGGACAGCCGAACACTGAAGCTTTCTTT

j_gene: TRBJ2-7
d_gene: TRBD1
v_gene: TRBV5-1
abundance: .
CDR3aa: CASSISGTGAAF
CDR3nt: TGCGCCAGCAGCATTTCCGGGACAGGGGCCGCCTTC

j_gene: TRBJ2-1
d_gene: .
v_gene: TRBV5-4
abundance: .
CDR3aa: CASSLGLAKYNEQFF
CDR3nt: TGTGCCAGCAGCTTAGGCCTAGCGAAGTACAATGAGCAGTTCTTC

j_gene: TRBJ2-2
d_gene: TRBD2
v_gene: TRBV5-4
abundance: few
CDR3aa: CASSFWRGMNTGELFF
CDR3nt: TGTGCCAGCAGCTTCTGGCGGGGGATGAACACCGGGGAGCTGTTTTTT

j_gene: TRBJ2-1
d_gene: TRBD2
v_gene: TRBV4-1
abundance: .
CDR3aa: CASSQESLGGSSYNEQFF
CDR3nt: TGCGCCAGCAGCCAAGAAAGCCTAGGCGGGAGCTCCTACAATGAGCAGTTCTTC

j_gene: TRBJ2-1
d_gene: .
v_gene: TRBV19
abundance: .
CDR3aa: CASSIERDEQFF
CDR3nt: TGTGCCAGTAGTATAGAGCGGGATGAGCAGTTCTTC

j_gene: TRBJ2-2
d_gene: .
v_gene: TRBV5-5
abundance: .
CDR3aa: CASSSRGRNTGELFF
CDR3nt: TGTGCCAGCAGCTCTCGGGGTAGGAACACCGGGGAGCTGTTTTTT

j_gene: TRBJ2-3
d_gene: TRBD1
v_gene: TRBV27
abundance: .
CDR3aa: CASRRQGTQYF
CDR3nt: TGTGCCAGCCGTCGACAGGGTACGCAGTATTTT

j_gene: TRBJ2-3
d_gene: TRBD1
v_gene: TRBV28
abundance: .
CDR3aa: CASGTGTGSTDTQYF
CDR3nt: TGTGCCAGCGGGACGGGGACAGGGAGCACAGATACGCAGTATTTT

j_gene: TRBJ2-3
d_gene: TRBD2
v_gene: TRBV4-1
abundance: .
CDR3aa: CASSPSGTSGRYTDTQYF
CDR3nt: TGCGCCAGCAGCCCCTCTGGGACTAGCGGGAGGTACACAGATACGCAGTATTTT

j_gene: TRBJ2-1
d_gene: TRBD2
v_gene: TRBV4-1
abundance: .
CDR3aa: CASSQDPGLAGELSNEQFF
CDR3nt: TGCGCCAGCAGCCAAGATCCTGGACTAGCGGGAGAATTAAGCAATGAGCAGTTCTTC

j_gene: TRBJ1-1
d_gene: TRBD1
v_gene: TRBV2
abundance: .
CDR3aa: CASGGQGRTEAFF
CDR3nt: TGTGCCAGCGGAGGACAGGGACGCACTGAAGCTTTCTTT

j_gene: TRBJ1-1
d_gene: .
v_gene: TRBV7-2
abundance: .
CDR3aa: CASWQQPNTEAFF
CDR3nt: TGTGCCAGTTGGCAACAGCCGAACACTGAAGCTTTCTTT

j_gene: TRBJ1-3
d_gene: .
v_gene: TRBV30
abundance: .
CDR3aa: CAWAWDIYSGNTIYF
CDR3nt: TGTGCCTGGGCATGGGACATATACTCTGGAAACACCATATATTTT

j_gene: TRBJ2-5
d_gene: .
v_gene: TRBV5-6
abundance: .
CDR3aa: CASSRGWFGTPQETQYF
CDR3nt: TGTGCCAGCAGCAGAGGGTGGTTCGGGACACCGCAAGAGACCCAGTACTTC

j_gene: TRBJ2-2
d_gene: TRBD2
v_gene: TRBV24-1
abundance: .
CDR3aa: CATSDSGLAGTGELFF
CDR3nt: TGTGCCACCAGTGATTCGGGACTAGCGGGGACCGGGGAGCTGTTTTTT

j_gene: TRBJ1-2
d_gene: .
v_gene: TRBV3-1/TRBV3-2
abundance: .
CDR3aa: CASSQKLGNRVF
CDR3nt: TGTGCCAGCAGCCAAAAACTAGGGAACCGGGTCTTC

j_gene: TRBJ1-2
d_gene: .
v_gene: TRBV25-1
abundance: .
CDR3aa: CASRGGEGRGYGYTF
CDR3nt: TGTGCCAGCAGAGGGGGGGAGGGGCGCGGCTATGGCTACACCTTC

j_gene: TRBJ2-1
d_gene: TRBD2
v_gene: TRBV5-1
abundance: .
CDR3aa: CASRSSGGYNEQFF
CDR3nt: TGCGCCAGCAGGTCAAGCGGGGGTTACAATGAGCAGTTCTTC

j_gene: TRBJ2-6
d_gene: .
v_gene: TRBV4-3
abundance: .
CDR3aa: CASSQGPQGSGANVLTF
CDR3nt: TGCGCCAGCAGCCAAGGCCCCCAGGGTTCTGGGGCCAACGTCCTGACTTTC

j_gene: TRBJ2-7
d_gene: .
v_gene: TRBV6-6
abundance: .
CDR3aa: CASSYSRQTYEQYF
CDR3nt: TGTGCCAGCAGTTACTCGAGGCAGACCTACGAGCAGTACTTC

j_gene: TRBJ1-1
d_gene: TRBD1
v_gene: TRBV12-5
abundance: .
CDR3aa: CASGPGEATGAPPLGTEAFF
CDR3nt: TGTGCTAGTGGTCCCGGGGAAGCGACAGGGGCCCCCCCTTTGGGCACTGAAGCTTTCTTT

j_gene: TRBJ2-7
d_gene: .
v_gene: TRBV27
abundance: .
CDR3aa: CASSSNRVSHSYEQYF
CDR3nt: TGTGCCAGCAGTTCCAACAGGGTGTCCCATTCCTACGAGCAGTACTTC

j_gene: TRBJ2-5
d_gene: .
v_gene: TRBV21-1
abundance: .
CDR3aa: CASSKSSSGKQETQYF
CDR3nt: TGTGCCAGCAGCAAAAGCTCTAGCGGGAAACAAGAGACCCAGTACTTC

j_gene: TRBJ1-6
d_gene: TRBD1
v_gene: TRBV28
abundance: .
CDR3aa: CASSLSGGSWGSPLHF
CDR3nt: TGTGCCAGCAGTTTATCAGGGGGGAGTTGGGGTTCACCCCTCCACTTT

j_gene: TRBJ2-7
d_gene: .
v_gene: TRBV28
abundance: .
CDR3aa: CASNLSGLSGEQYF
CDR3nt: TGTGCCAGCAACCTTAGTGGACTCTCGGGCGAGCAGTACTTC

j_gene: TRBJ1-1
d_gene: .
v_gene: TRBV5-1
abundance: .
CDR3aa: CASSWRGTEAFF
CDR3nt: TGCGCCAGCAGCTGGAGGGGCACTGAAGCTTTCTTT

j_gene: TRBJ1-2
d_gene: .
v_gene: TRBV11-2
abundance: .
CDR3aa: CATQGDTYGYTF
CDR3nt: TGTGCCACTCAAGGGGATACCTATGGCTACACCTTC

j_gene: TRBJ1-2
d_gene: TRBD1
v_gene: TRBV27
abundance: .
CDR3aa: CASSRSDRAVGYTF
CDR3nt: TGTGCCAGCAGTCGGTCGGACAGGGCCGTCGGCTACACCTTC

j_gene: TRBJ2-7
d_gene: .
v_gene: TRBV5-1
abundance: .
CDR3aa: CASSLAGGIENEQYF
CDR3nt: TGCGCCAGCAGCTTGGCTGGAGGGATTGAAAACGAGCAGTACTTC

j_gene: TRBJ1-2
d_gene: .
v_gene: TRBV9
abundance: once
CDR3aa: CASSVGSQGYTF
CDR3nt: TGTGCCAGCAGCGTAGGCAGTCAAGGCTACACCTTC

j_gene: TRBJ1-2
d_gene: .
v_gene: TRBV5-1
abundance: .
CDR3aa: CASSSETNYGYTF
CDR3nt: TGCGCCAGCAGCTCCGAGACTAACTATGGCTACACCTTC

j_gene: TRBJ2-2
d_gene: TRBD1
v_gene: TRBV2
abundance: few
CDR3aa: CASRPRTGSTGELFF
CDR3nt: TGTGCCAGCAGGCCCCGGACAGGCAGCACCGGGGAGCTGTTTTTT

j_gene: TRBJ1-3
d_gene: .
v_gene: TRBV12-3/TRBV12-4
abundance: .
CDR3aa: CASSLFLGNTIYF
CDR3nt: TGTGCCAGCAGTCTCTTTTTGGGAAACACCATATATTTT

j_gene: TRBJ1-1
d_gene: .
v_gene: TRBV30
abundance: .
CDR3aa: CAWSVRGSAIAFF
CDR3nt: TGTGCCTGGAGTGTACGAGGATCCGCTATAGCTTTCTTT

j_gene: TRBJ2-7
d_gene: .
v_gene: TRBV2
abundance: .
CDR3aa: CASSEEGRVAYEQYF
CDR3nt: TGTGCCAGCAGTGAAGAAGGCAGGGTCGCTTACGAGCAGTACTTC

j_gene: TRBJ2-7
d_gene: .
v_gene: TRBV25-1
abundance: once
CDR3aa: CASSEWGGRTYEQYF
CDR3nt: TGTGCCAGCAGTGAATGGGGGGGGCGGACCTACGAGCAGTACTTC

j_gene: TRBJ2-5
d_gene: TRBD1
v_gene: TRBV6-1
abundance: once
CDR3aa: CASSEPRDRGHF
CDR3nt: TGTGCCAGCAGTGAACCCCGGGACAGGGGGCACTTC

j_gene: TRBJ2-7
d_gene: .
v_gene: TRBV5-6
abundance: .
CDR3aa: CASSLRALGGEQYF
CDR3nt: TGTGCCAGCAGCCTCCGGGCCCTAGGGGGCGAGCAGTACTTC

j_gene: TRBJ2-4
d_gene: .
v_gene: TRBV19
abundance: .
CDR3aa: CASSIGGGASIQYF
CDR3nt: TGTGCCAGTAGTATAGGGGGGGGCGCCTCCATTCAGTACTTC

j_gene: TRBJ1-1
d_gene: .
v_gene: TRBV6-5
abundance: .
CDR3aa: CATATGGSYTEAFF
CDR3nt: TGTGCCACCGCGACGGGAGGGTCCTACACTGAAGCTTTCTTT

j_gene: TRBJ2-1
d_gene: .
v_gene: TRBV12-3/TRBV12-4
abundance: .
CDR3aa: CASSTLNEQFF
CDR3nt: TGTGCCAGCAGTACATTAAATGAGCAGTTCTTC